This TCR beta chain is from a study of blood T cell repertoires in COVID-19. About the research overall: From the United States, Italy and Spain came samples of acute and convalescent COVID-19.

Assay: immunoSEQ multiplex PCR; the TCRdb copy retains only in-frame clones and omits some. The sample has some 120,000 clones; about four fifths are singletons. The junction had 8 bases not matched to a gene; V was cut back by 2 bases and J by 3 bases. The CDR3 has 16 amino acids. Germline loops: CDR1 MNHEY, CDR2 SVGEGT. This clone was counted many times. V and J are TRBV6-2 or TRBV6-3 and TRBJ1-1; 8 bases align to TRBD1. This sequence originates from a human donor in a cohort sampled during active COVID-19. The sequencing sample was made of peripheral blood. CDR3 protein: CASSYPRTGLDTEAFF. For the CDR3, the DNA is TGTGCCAGCAGTTACCCGAGGACAGGGCTGGACACTGAAGCTTTCTTT.